Detailed here is one TCR beta chain. The target antigen is unknown. The data belong to a study of cytomegalovirus exposure and HLA in healthy donors. Study summary: Among around 200 million T cells, an earlier analysis found approximately 110 million unique TCR beta sequences.

The CDR3 spans 15 residues. The germline CDR1 and CDR2 sequences are SGDLS and YYNGEE. The germline V and J ends were trimmed by 1 base and 1 base, with 12 bases remaining between them. In the PCR, 60 Vbeta and 13 Jbeta primers were used. The table came from immunoSEQ multiplex PCR; TCRdb's copy has only in-frame clones and leaves some out. Altogether around 150,000 clones are present, 75% to 85% being singletons, with the ten largest covering 4% to 5%. Study-level results: Researchers counted roughly 150 TCR beta chains as cytomegalovirus-associated. A later analysis linked a missense DCLRE1C variant to TCR beta V- and J-gene trimming.

Sequencing used PBMCs. This TCR derives from a man younger than 40 in good health and CMV-seronegative. The rearrangement joins TRBV9 to TRBJ2-7, with D maybe TRBD1 (6 bases). CDR3 loop: CASSVSHDRSYEQYF. For the CDR3, the DNA is TGTGCCAGCAGCGTATCCCACGACAGGTCCTACGAGCAGTACTTC.